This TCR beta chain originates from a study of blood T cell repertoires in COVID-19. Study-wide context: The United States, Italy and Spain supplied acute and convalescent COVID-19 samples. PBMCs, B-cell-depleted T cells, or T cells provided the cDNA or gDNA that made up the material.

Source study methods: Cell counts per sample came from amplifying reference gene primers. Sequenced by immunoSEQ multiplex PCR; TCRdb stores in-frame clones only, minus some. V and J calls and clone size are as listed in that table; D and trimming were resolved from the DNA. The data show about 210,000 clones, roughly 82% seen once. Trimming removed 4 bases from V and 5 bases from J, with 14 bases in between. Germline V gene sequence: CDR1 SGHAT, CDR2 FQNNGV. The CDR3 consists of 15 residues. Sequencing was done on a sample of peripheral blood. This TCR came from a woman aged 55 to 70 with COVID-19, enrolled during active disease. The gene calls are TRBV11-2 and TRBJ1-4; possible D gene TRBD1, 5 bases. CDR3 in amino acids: CASSYTPRGNEKLFF. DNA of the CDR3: TGTGCCAGCAGCTACACGCCGCGGGGGAATGAAAAACTGTTTTTT.